The 15 T cell receptor beta chains given below trace back to one sample, sequenced in a study of blood T cells in healthy people across ages. Next came a second PCR, run for 7 to 11 cycles, which used a sample-barcoded 5' primer along with a J-beta primer mix. TCRdb analysed the 5' RACE reads with MiXCR anew, one entry per CDR3 protein. The sample yields roughly 1,100,000 distinct CDR3 sequences, roughly a quarter seen once. These sequences were also reported in another study, on T cells of mothers and their children.

Sequenced: blood. These receptor sequences come from a girl aged 2-10 years in good health.

The J gene is TRBJ2-3, the V gene TRBV7-9; no reliable D call. CDR1 and CDR2 from the germline V gene are SEHNR and FQNEAQ (reference sequence). V was clipped by 5 bases and J by 1 base, with 19 bases between them. This CDR3 contains 17 residues. CDR3 nucleotide sequence: TGTGCCAGCAGCCTCGGCCCCCCCGTATGGGGCACAGATACGCAGTATTTT. Amino acids: CASSLGPPVWGTDTQYF.

A remark on this clonotype: One junction end does not reproduce the germline sequence, and a read error may be involved. The V call is TRBV29-1, the J call TRBJ2-3; D remains unclear. The CDR3 runs 12 residues. The germline V gene has CDR1 SQVTM and CDR2 ANQGSEA. The CDR3 protein is CGVELAPDTQYF. Written as DNA, the CDR3 is TGCGGCGTTGAGTTGGCGCCAGATACGCAGTATTTT.

This clonotype appeared a few times. This chain joins TRBV7-2 and TRBJ1-2; 8 nucleotides match TRBD1. V gave up 2 bases and J gave up 8 bases; unmatched junction bases: 4. CDR3 length: 13 residues. Looked up from germline, CDR1 is SGHTA and CDR2 is FQGNSA. DNA for the CDR3: TGTGCCAGCAGCTTAATCAGGGGGCAAGGCTACACCTTC. Translating it yields CASSLIRGQGYTF.

The J gene is TRBJ1-5, the V gene TRBV15, with TRBD1 identical over 10 bases. With V trimmed by 0 bases and J by 3 bases, 5 bases remained unmatched. CDR3 length: 17 residues. CDR1 LNHNV and CDR2 YYDKDF come from the germline V gene (reference sequence). CDR3 amino acids: CATSRDRGTGDNQPQHF. For the CDR3, the DNA is TGTGCCACCAGCAGAGATCGGGGGACAGGGGACAATCAGCCCCAGCATTTT.

This chain joins TRBV7-3 and TRBJ2-1, with no clear D. With 0 bases removed from V and 8 bases from J, the gap between germline ends came to 14 bases. The V gene's germline CDR1 is SGHTA and CDR2 FQGTGA. The CDR3 has 15 amino acids. The CDR3 coding sequence is TGTGCCAGCAGCTTAACATTAGGGCCGATGGATGAGCAGTTCTTC. Translating it yields CASSLTLGPMDEQFF.

This clonotype was counted a few times. The chain joins TRBV11-1 to TRBJ2-5; a possible D gene is TRBD1 (6 bases). The germline V and J ends were trimmed by 0 bases and 2 bases, with 13 bases remaining between them. The germline gives CDR1 SGHAT, CDR2 FQDESV (reference sequence). There are 16 residues in the CDR3. The CDR3 spells CASSLAQGLPQETQYF. As DNA, the CDR3 is TGTGCCAGCAGCTTAGCGCAGGGGCTACCGCAAGAGACCCAGTACTTC.

The V call is TRBV6-2 or TRBV6-3, the J call TRBJ2-5; TRBD2 matches at 8 bases. The J call is in doubt because the DNA end fits TRBJ2-7 better. CDR1 MNHEY and CDR2 SVGEGT come from the germline V gene. The CDR3 totals 15 residues. The CDR3 is CASRRLASSSYEQYF. In nucleotides, the CDR3 is TGTGCCAGCAGGAGACTAGCGAGCAGCTCCTACGAGCAGTACTTC.

The chain has TRBV4-2 and TRBJ1-4; D is uncertain. Germline-derived CDR1 and CDR2 are LGHNA and YNFKEQ. V lost 0 bases, J lost 8 bases, and 7 bases lay in between. The CDR3 spans 13 residues. Here the CDR3 reads CASSQDYLEKLFF. For the CDR3, the DNA is TGTGCCAGCAGCCAAGATTATTTGGAAAAACTGTTTTTT.

The sample holds a few counts of this clonotype. V and J are TRBV25-1 and TRBJ1-2; no reliable D call. This CDR3 contains 15 residues. Between the trimmed V and J ends, which lost 4 bases and 10 bases, there was a span of 22 bases. CDR1 and CDR2 from the germline V gene are MGHDK and SYGVNS. CDR3 bases: TGTGCCAGCAGTGCCCGACGTTCCGGGGAGGAAGCCTACACCTTC. This translates into CASSARRSGEEAYTF.

The rearrangement joins TRBV12-3 or TRBV12-4 to TRBJ2-1, with D perhaps TRBD1 or TRBD2 (5 bases each). V lost 2 bases to trimming and J lost 4 bases, with 21 bases between them. The CDR3 length is 18 residues. CDR3 coding DNA: TGTGCCAGCAGTTTATGGGTCCCGGGACCATCGACATACAATGAGCAGTTCTTC. Translated, it gives CASSLWVPGPSTYNEQFF.

The chain recombines TRBV7-2 with TRBJ2-4; D uncertain. V gave up 2 bases and J gave up 8 bases, with 10 bases separating them. The CDR3 has 13 amino acids. CDR1 and CDR2 from the germline V gene are SGHTA and FQGNSA. CDR3 coding DNA: TGTGCCAGCAGCTTATCTGGGTGGGACATTCAGTACTTC. Residues: CASSLSGWDIQYF.

The J gene is TRBJ2-1, the V gene TRBV27; perhaps TRBD1 as D (6 bases). The CDR3 spans 15 residues. Trimming removed 7 bases at V and 4 bases at J, with 17 bases between. The V gene's germline CDR1 is MNHEY and CDR2 SMNVEV (reference sequence). CDR3 residues: CASTVDRLTYNEQFF. CDR3 nucleotide sequence: TGTGCCAGCACGGTGGACAGACTCACTTACAATGAGCAGTTCTTC.

This clonotype was seen many times. The chain uses TRBV5-1 and TRBJ2-5, with TRBD2 identical over 9 bases. Germline CDR1 SGHRS, CDR2 YFSETQ. With V trimmed by 0 bases and J by 1 base, 1 base remained unmatched. The CDR3 sequence is 15 residues long. DNA for the CDR3: TGCGCCAGCAGCTTGGGACTAGCGGTCCAAGAGACCCAGTACTTC. Translating it yields CASSLGLAVQETQYF. Full variable domain (remainder filled in from reference TRBV5-1 and TRBJ2-5): KAGVTQTPRYLIKTRGQQVTLSCSPISGHRSVSWYQQTPGQGLQFLFEYFSETQRNKGNFPGRFSGRQFSNSRSEMNVSTLELGDSALYLCASSLGLAVQETQYFGPGTRLLVL.

The chain has TRBV20-1 and TRBJ1-2; 8 bases are shared with TRBD1. The CDR3 runs to 13 residues. Trimming at V came to 2 bases and at J to 3 bases, leaving 2 bases not matched to a gene. Germline V gene data show CDR1 as DFQATT and CDR2 as SNEGSKA (reference sequence). The CDR3, as DNA: TGCAGTGCTAGACAGGGGGCGGACTATGGCTACACCTTC. The encoded protein is CSARQGADYGYTF.

The V gene is TRBV4-3, the J gene TRBJ1-3, with TRBD1 identical over 8 bases. Losses at the gene ends were 3 bases for V and 4 bases for J; bases not matched to a gene: 5. This CDR3 spans 15 amino acids. Germline loops: CDR1 LGHNA, CDR2 YSLEER. CDR3 in amino acids: CASSHYGTGGNTIYF. The DNA for the CDR3 is TGCGCCAGCAGCCACTATGGGACAGGAGGAAACACCATATATTTT.